These T cell receptor beta chains were read from a single sample in a study of blood T cell repertoires in COVID-19. Here immunoSEQ multiplex PCR was the method, and the copy in TCRdb shows in-frame clones only, minus some. The sample contains fewer than 85,000 clones, around 82% of which appear only once. Sequenced input: peripheral blood. The receptors stem from a human donor in a cohort sampled during active COVID-19. CDR3s include the opening cysteine and the closing phenylalanine or tryptophan. A D gene is named only where the DNA matches it firmly. Not every row has a clone size; where given, it reads once, few, many or a size class.

CDR3aa: CASSRGLALEQYF
CDR3nt: TGTGCCAGCAGCCGGGGACTAGCGCTCGAGCAGTACTTC
v_gene: TRBV7-9
d_gene: TRBD2
j_gene: TRBJ2-7
abundance: once

CDR3aa: CATRTGWSPLHF
CDR3nt: TGTGCCACCAGGACAGGTTGGTCACCCCTCCACTTT
v_gene: TRBV15
d_gene: .
j_gene: TRBJ1-6
abundance: .

CDR3aa: CASSPLTGGNQPQHF
CDR3nt: TGTGCCAGCAGCCCGCTGACAGGGGGCAATCAGCCCCAGCATTTT
v_gene: TRBV7-9
d_gene: TRBD1
j_gene: TRBJ1-5
abundance: .

CDR3aa: CASSRNTEAFF
CDR3nt: TGTGCCAGCAGCCGGAACACTGAAGCTTTCTTT
v_gene: TRBV5-6
d_gene: .
j_gene: TRBJ1-1
abundance: .

CDR3aa: CASSFRSGTNEKLFF
CDR3nt: TGTGCCAGCAGCTTTCGGTCTGGAACTAATGAAAAACTGTTTTTT
v_gene: TRBV7-9
d_gene: .
j_gene: TRBJ1-4
abundance: .

CDR3aa: CASSLGRQEKDTF
CDR3nt: TGTGCCAGCAGCTTAGGCCGACAGGAGAAAGACACCTTC
v_gene: TRBV7-9
d_gene: .
j_gene: TRBJ1-2
abundance: .

CDR3aa: CASSAGAGNTIYF
CDR3nt: TGCGCCAGTAGTGCGGGGGCTGGAAACACCATATATTTT
v_gene: TRBV5-1
d_gene: .
j_gene: TRBJ1-3
abundance: .

CDR3aa: CASSQDRGGQTQYF
CDR3nt: TGCGCCAGCAGCCAAGACCGCGGGGGCCAGACCCAGTACTTC
v_gene: TRBV4-1
d_gene: .
j_gene: TRBJ2-5
abundance: .

CDR3aa: CASSLGWDRGGGPEKTDTQYF
CDR3nt: TGTGCCAGCAGCTTAGGTTGGGACAGGGGTGGAGGACCGGAGAAGACAGATACGCAGTATTTT
v_gene: TRBV28
d_gene: TRBD1
j_gene: TRBJ2-3
abundance: .

CDR3aa: CASRPRLASATSTDTQYF
CDR3nt: TGCGCCAGCAGACCAAGACTGGCTAGCGCCACTAGCACAGATACGCAGTATTTT
v_gene: TRBV4-1
d_gene: .
j_gene: TRBJ2-3
abundance: .

CDR3aa: CASLPSGGSTDTQYF
CDR3nt: TGCGCCAGCCTCCCTAGCGGGGGGAGCACAGATACGCAGTATTTT
v_gene: TRBV10-2
d_gene: TRBD2
j_gene: TRBJ2-3
abundance: .

CDR3aa: CASNDPTGDKNIQYF
CDR3nt: TGTGCCAGCAACGACCCGACAGGGGACAAAAACATTCAGTACTTC
v_gene: TRBV6-6
d_gene: TRBD1
j_gene: TRBJ2-4
abundance: .

CDR3aa: CASSQVPTNYGYTF
CDR3nt: TGTGCCAGCAGCCAAGTTCCTACTAACTATGGCTACACCTTC
v_gene: TRBV3-1/TRBV3-2
d_gene: .
j_gene: TRBJ1-2
abundance: .

CDR3aa: CASRSTGAQEQYF
CDR3nt: TGTGCCAGCAGATCCACAGGGGCTCAAGAGCAGTACTTC
v_gene: TRBV2
d_gene: TRBD1
j_gene: TRBJ2-7
abundance: .

CDR3aa: CATSSGLGSYTF
CDR3nt: TGTGCCACCAGTTCAGGGCTGGGGAGCTACACCTTC
v_gene: TRBV24-1
d_gene: .
j_gene: TRBJ1-2
abundance: .

CDR3aa: CASSGLGVPSTDTQYF
CDR3nt: TGTGCCAGCAGTGGACTAGGAGTGCCTAGCACAGATACGCAGTATTTT
v_gene: TRBV6-1
d_gene: .
j_gene: TRBJ2-3
abundance: .

CDR3aa: CAIKGEGTEAFF
CDR3nt: TGTGCCATCAAGGGAGAGGGCACTGAAGCTTTCTTT
v_gene: TRBV10-3
d_gene: .
j_gene: TRBJ1-1
abundance: .

CDR3aa: CASSPRWSIEQFF
CDR3nt: TGTGCCAGCAGCCCGAGGTGGAGCATTGAGCAGTTCTTC
v_gene: TRBV27
d_gene: .
j_gene: TRBJ2-1
abundance: .

CDR3aa: CATSDLGTPDNEQFF
CDR3nt: TGTGCCACCAGTGACCTCGGGACTCCCGACAATGAGCAGTTCTTC
v_gene: TRBV24-1
d_gene: .
j_gene: TRBJ2-1
abundance: .

CDR3aa: CASTIDRALYEQYF
CDR3nt: TGTGCCAGCACCATTGACAGGGCTCTCTACGAGCAGTACTTC
v_gene: TRBV6-5
d_gene: TRBD1
j_gene: TRBJ2-7
abundance: .

CDR3aa: CASSIHRAAYEQYF
CDR3nt: TGTGCCAGCAGCATCCACAGGGCAGCCTACGAGCAGTACTTC
v_gene: TRBV3-1/TRBV3-2
d_gene: .
j_gene: TRBJ2-7
abundance: .

CDR3aa: CASSQGTSGDTQYF
CDR3nt: TGTGCCAGCAGCCAGGGGACTAGCGGAGATACGCAGTATTTT
v_gene: TRBV3-1/TRBV3-2
d_gene: TRBD2
j_gene: TRBJ2-3
abundance: .

CDR3aa: CASSWDTRSYEQYF
CDR3nt: TGTGCCAGCAGTTGGGACACCAGATCATACGAGCAGTACTTC
v_gene: TRBV28
d_gene: .
j_gene: TRBJ2-7
abundance: .

CDR3aa: CASSSVQETQYF
CDR3nt: TGTGCCAGCAGTTCAGTGCAAGAGACCCAGTACTTC
v_gene: TRBV12-3/TRBV12-4
d_gene: .
j_gene: TRBJ2-5
abundance: .

CDR3aa: CASSSPTGGDTEAFF
CDR3nt: TGCGCCAGCAGCTCCCCGACAGGGGGGGACACTGAAGCTTTCTTT
v_gene: TRBV5-1
d_gene: TRBD1
j_gene: TRBJ1-1
abundance: once

CDR3aa: CASSVTAGVGSPLHF
CDR3nt: TGTGCCAGCAGCGTCACGGCAGGGGTAGGGTCACCCCTCCACTTT
v_gene: TRBV7-9
d_gene: .
j_gene: TRBJ1-6
abundance: .

CDR3aa: CASSRGLAGGETQYF
CDR3nt: TGTGCCAGCAGCAGGGGACTAGCGGGGGGAGAGACCCAGTACTTC
v_gene: TRBV5-4
d_gene: TRBD2
j_gene: TRBJ2-5
abundance: .

CDR3aa: CASGLERTTGNQPQHF
CDR3nt: TGTGCTAGTGGTTTGGAACGCACCACGGGCAATCAGCCCCAGCATTTT
v_gene: TRBV12-5
d_gene: .
j_gene: TRBJ1-5
abundance: .

CDR3aa: CASSPPRGVYTGELFF
CDR3nt: TGTGCCAGCAGTCCCCCCAGGGGGGTTTATACCGGGGAGCTGTTTTTT
v_gene: TRBV27
d_gene: .
j_gene: TRBJ2-2
abundance: .

CDR3aa: CASSLGDIANTEAFF
CDR3nt: TGCGCCAGCAGCTTGGGGGACATAGCGAACACTGAAGCTTTCTTT
v_gene: TRBV5-1
d_gene: .
j_gene: TRBJ1-1
abundance: .

CDR3aa: CASSPSGTGGTGELFF
CDR3nt: TGTGCCAGCTCACCATCCGGGACAGGGGGCACCGGGGAGCTGTTTTTT
v_gene: TRBV18
d_gene: TRBD1
j_gene: TRBJ2-2
abundance: .

CDR3aa: CASSPLAGGNNEQFF
CDR3nt: TGTGCCAGCAGTCCTCTAGCGGGGGGCAACAATGAGCAGTTCTTC
v_gene: TRBV2
d_gene: TRBD2
j_gene: TRBJ2-1
abundance: .

CDR3aa: CASSDRTATNEKLFF
CDR3nt: TGTGCCAGCAGCGACCGGACAGCAACTAATGAAAAACTGTTTTTT
v_gene: TRBV7-9
d_gene: .
j_gene: TRBJ1-4
abundance: few

CDR3aa: CASTRTGSYGYTF
CDR3nt: TGTGCCAGCACTAGGACAGGGAGCTATGGCTACACCTTC
v_gene: TRBV28
d_gene: TRBD1
j_gene: TRBJ1-2
abundance: .

CDR3aa: CARSRTGGNQPQHF
CDR3nt: TGTGCCAGAAGCAGGACGGGGGGCAATCAGCCCCAGCATTTT
v_gene: TRBV5-3
d_gene: .
j_gene: TRBJ1-5
abundance: .

CDR3aa: CASSPRTGTWNEQYF
CDR3nt: TGTGCCAGCAGCCCCCGGACAGGGACGTGGAATGAGCAGTACTTC
v_gene: TRBV7-9
d_gene: TRBD1
j_gene: TRBJ2-7
abundance: .

CDR3aa: CASSLGGAGEKLFF
CDR3nt: TGTGCCAGCAGCTTGGGGGGTGCGGGTGAAAAACTGTTTTTT
v_gene: TRBV5-6
d_gene: .
j_gene: TRBJ1-4
abundance: .

CDR3aa: CASSLSRGLYETQYF
CDR3nt: TGTGCCAGCAGCTTATCCCGCGGGTTGTACGAGACCCAGTACTTC
v_gene: TRBV7-6
d_gene: .
j_gene: TRBJ2-5
abundance: .

CDR3aa: CASSGRQVIRLNEKLFF
CDR3nt: TGTGCCAGTAGTGGAAGACAGGTGATTCGCCTAAATGAAAAACTGTTTTTT
v_gene: TRBV19
d_gene: .
j_gene: TRBJ1-4
abundance: .

CDR3aa: CASSIGTGVYGYTF
CDR3nt: TGTGCCAGTAGTATCGGAACAGGGGTCTATGGCTACACCTTC
v_gene: TRBV19
d_gene: TRBD1
j_gene: TRBJ1-2
abundance: few

CDR3aa: CASSLDWGGDGYTF
CDR3nt: TGTGCCAGCAGCTTGGATTGGGGGGGCGACGGCTACACCTTC
v_gene: TRBV5-4
d_gene: .
j_gene: TRBJ1-2
abundance: .

CDR3aa: CASRQTPQGTNTEAFF
CDR3nt: TGCGCCAGCAGACAGACACCCCAGGGGACCAACACTGAAGCTTTCTTT
v_gene: TRBV4-1
d_gene: .
j_gene: TRBJ1-1
abundance: few

CDR3aa: CASSLLGGFSTDTQYF
CDR3nt: TGTGCCAGCAGCTTATTGGGGGGGTTTAGCACAGATACGCAGTATTTT
v_gene: TRBV7-3
d_gene: TRBD2
j_gene: TRBJ2-3
abundance: .

CDR3aa: CASTPAKQGNSPLHF
CDR3nt: TGTGCCAGCACTCCCGCCAAGCAGGGAAATTCACCCCTCCACTTT
v_gene: TRBV28
d_gene: .
j_gene: TRBJ1-6
abundance: .

CDR3aa: CASSLFLDRPQETQYF
CDR3nt: TGCGCCAGCAGCTTGTTTTTGGACAGACCACAAGAGACCCAGTACTTC
v_gene: TRBV5-1
d_gene: .
j_gene: TRBJ2-5
abundance: .

CDR3aa: CASSLGGTSQDEQYF
CDR3nt: TGCGCCAGCAGCTTGGGAGGGACTAGTCAAGACGAGCAGTACTTC
v_gene: TRBV5-1
d_gene: TRBD2
j_gene: TRBJ2-7
abundance: .

CDR3aa: CASSGSFATNEKLFF
CDR3nt: TGTGCCAGCAGCGGGAGCTTTGCAACTAATGAAAAACTGTTTTTT
v_gene: TRBV3-1/TRBV3-2
d_gene: .
j_gene: TRBJ1-4
abundance: .

CDR3aa: CASSRHLAGDTDTQYF
CDR3nt: TGTGCCAGCAGCCGCCACCTAGCGGGGGACACAGATACGCAGTATTTT
v_gene: TRBV3-1/TRBV3-2
d_gene: TRBD2
j_gene: TRBJ2-3
abundance: .

CDR3aa: CASSLDGVWGREQFF
CDR3nt: TGTGCCAGCAGCTTAGACGGAGTGTGGGGGCGCGAGCAGTTCTTC
v_gene: TRBV5-8
d_gene: .
j_gene: TRBJ2-1
abundance: .

CDR3aa: CASSIVEETQYF
CDR3nt: TGCGCCAGCAGCATCGTGGAGGAGACCCAGTACTTC
v_gene: TRBV5-1
d_gene: .
j_gene: TRBJ2-5
abundance: .

CDR3aa: CASSPTGFGTDTQYF
CDR3nt: TGTGCCAGCAGCCCGACAGGGTTCGGGACAGATACGCAGTATTTT
v_gene: TRBV7-2
d_gene: TRBD1
j_gene: TRBJ2-3
abundance: .

CDR3aa: CAWAGDSNQPQHF
CDR3nt: TGTGCCTGGGCAGGGGATAGCAATCAGCCCCAGCATTTT
v_gene: TRBV30
d_gene: .
j_gene: TRBJ1-5
abundance: .

CDR3aa: CASSLSPWTSSTSTDTQYF
CDR3nt: TGTGCCAGCAGTTTATCCCCCTGGACTAGCAGCACTAGCACAGATACGCAGTATTTT
v_gene: TRBV28
d_gene: TRBD2
j_gene: TRBJ2-3
abundance: once

CDR3aa: CASSAQSEPNQPQHF
CDR3nt: TGTGCCAGCAGCGCCCAGTCGGAGCCAAATCAGCCCCAGCATTTT
v_gene: TRBV9
d_gene: .
j_gene: TRBJ1-5
abundance: .

CDR3aa: CASSVGEGLTGELFF
CDR3nt: TGTGCCAGCAGCGTAGGGGAGGGTCTGACCGGGGAGCTGTTTTTT
v_gene: TRBV9
d_gene: TRBD2
j_gene: TRBJ2-2
abundance: .

CDR3aa: CASSGSGGGYLYTQYF
CDR3nt: TGTGCCAGCAGCGGTAGCGGGGGGGGCTATTTATATACGCAGTATTTT
v_gene: TRBV9
d_gene: TRBD2
j_gene: TRBJ2-3
abundance: once

CDR3aa: CASSSGGTDYEQYF
CDR3nt: TGTGCCAGCAGCTCCGGGGGAACGGACTACGAGCAGTACTTC
v_gene: TRBV7-3
d_gene: .
j_gene: TRBJ2-7
abundance: few